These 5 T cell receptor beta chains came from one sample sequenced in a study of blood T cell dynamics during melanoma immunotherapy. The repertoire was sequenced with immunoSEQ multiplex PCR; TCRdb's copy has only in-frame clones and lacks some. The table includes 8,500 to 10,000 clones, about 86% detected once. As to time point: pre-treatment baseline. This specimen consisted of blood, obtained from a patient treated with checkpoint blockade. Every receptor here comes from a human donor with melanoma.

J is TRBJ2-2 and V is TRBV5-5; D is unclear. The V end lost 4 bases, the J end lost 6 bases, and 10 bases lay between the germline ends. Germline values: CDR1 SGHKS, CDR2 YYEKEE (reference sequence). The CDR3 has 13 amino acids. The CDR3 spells CASSLGIPGELFF. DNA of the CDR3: TGTGCCAGCAGCCTGGGAATTCCCGGGGAGCTGTTTTTT.

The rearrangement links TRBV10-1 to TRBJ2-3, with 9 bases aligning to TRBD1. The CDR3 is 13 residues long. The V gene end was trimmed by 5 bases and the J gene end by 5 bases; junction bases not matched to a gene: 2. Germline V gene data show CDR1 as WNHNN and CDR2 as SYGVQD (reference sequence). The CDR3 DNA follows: TGCGCCAGCAGTACAGGGGGCGTAGATACGCAGTATTTT. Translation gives CASSTGGVDTQYF.

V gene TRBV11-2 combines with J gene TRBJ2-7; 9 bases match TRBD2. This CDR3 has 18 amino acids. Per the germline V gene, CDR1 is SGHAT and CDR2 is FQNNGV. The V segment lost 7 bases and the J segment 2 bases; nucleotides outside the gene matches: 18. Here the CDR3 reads CASTRTQPRGGATYEQYF. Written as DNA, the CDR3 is TGTGCCAGCACCAGAACACAGCCTCGCGGGGGGGCAACCTACGAGCAGTACTTC.

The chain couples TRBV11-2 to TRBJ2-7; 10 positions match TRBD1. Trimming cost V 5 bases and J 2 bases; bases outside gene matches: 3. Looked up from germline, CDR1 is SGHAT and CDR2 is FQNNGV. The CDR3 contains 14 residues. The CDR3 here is CASSLGTGAYEQYF. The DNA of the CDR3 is TGTGCCAGCAGCCTAGGGACAGGGGCCTACGAGCAGTACTTC.

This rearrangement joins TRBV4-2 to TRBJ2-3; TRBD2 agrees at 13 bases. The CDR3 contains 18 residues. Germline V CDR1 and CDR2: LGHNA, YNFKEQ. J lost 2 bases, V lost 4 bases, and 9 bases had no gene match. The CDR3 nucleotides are TGTGCCAGCAGCCTAACACCGGGACTAGCGGGGCCCACAGATACGCAGTATTTT. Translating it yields CASSLTPGLAGPTDTQYF.